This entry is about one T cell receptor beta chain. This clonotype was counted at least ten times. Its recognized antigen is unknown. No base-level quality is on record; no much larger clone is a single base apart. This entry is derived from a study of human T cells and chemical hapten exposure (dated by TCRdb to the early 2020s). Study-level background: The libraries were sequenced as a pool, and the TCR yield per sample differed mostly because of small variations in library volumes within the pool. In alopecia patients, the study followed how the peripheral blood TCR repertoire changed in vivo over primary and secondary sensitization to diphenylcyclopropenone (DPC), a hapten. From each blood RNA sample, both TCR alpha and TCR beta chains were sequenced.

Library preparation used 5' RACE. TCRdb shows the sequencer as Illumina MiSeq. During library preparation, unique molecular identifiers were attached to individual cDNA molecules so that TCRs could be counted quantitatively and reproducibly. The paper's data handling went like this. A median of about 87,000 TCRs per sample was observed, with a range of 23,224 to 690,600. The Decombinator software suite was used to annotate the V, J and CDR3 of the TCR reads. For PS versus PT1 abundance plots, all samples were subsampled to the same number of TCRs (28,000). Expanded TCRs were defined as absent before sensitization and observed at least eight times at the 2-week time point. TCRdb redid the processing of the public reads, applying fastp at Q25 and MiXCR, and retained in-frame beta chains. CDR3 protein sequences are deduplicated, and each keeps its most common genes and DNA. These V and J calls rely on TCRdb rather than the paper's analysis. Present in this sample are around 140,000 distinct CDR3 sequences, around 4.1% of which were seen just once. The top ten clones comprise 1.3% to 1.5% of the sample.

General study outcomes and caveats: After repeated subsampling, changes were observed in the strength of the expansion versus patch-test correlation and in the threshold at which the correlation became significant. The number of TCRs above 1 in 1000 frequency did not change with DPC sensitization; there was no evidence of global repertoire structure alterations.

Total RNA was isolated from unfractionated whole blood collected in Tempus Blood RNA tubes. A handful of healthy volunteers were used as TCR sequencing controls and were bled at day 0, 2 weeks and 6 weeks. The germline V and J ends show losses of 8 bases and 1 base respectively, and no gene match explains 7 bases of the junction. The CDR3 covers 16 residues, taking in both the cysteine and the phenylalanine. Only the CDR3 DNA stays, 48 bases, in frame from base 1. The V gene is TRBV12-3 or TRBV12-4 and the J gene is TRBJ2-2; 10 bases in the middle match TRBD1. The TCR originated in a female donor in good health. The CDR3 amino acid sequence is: CASDQTGGLNTGELFF. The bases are TGTGCCAGCGACCAGACAGGGGGCTTGAACACCGGGGAGCTGTTTTTT.